This T cell receptor beta chain was sequenced for a study of CD4+ T cells in melanoma. Some clones are missing from TCRdb's copy, which holds only in-frame ones; the method was immunoSEQ multiplex PCR. The sample records about 50,000 clones, 89% being singletons. This sequence was found in a human donor with melanoma. The sequenced material came from peripheral blood.

This CDR3 reads CASSGTGFGNNEQFF. The CDR3 coding sequence is TGTGCCAGCAGCGGGACAGGGTTTGGGAACAATGAGCAGTTCTTC. The chain has TRBV5-6 and TRBJ2-1; 9 nucleotides match TRBD1. The J segment lost 5 bases and the V segment lost 4 bases, leaving 7 bases of the junction unmatched. The CDR3 length is 15 residues. The germline CDR1 and CDR2 sequences are SGHDT and YYEEEE.